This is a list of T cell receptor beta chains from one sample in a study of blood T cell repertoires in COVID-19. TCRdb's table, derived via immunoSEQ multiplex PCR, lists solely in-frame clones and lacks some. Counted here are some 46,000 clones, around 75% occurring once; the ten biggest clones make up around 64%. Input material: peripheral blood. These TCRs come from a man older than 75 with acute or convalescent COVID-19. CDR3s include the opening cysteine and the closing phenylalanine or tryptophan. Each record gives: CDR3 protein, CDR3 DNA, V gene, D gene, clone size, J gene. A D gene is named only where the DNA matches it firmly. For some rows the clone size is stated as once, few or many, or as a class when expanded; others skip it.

CDR3 protein: CAWRRGVYEQYF
CDR3 DNA: TGTGCCTGGAGGCGGGGGGTCTACGAGCAGTACTTC
V gene: TRBV30
D gene: TRBD2
clone size: .
J gene: TRBJ2-7

CDR3 protein: CATRSLQETQYF
CDR3 DNA: TGTGCCACCCGAAGCCTTCAAGAGACCCAGTACTTC
V gene: TRBV19
D gene: .
clone size: .
J gene: TRBJ2-5

CDR3 protein: CASSLVRTGRPRQTQYF
CDR3 DNA: TGTGCCAGCAGCTTAGTGAGGACCGGGAGACCCCGACAGACCCAGTACTTC
V gene: TRBV7-2
D gene: .
clone size: .
J gene: TRBJ2-5

CDR3 protein: CASRKSQGGNEKLFF
CDR3 DNA: TGTGCCAGTAGAAAATCGCAGGGCGGTAATGAAAAACTGTTTTTT
V gene: TRBV19
D gene: .
clone size: .
J gene: TRBJ1-4

CDR3 protein: CASSLDLETRGETQYF
CDR3 DNA: TGTGCCAGCAGCTTAGATCTGGAGACTAGGGGAGAGACCCAGTACTTC
V gene: TRBV11-2
D gene: .
clone size: .
J gene: TRBJ2-5

CDR3 protein: CASSRWESTGELFF
CDR3 DNA: TGTGCCAGCAGCCGATGGGAGTCCACCGGGGAGCTGTTTTTT
V gene: TRBV7-8
D gene: .
clone size: .
J gene: TRBJ2-2

CDR3 protein: CASSSFKGRTEAFF
CDR3 DNA: TGTGCCAGCAGTTCGTTCAAAGGGAGAACTGAAGCTTTCTTT
V gene: TRBV28
D gene: .
clone size: .
J gene: TRBJ1-1

CDR3 protein: CASSQDLLAGQETQYF
CDR3 DNA: TGTGCCAGCAGCCAAGATCTCCTAGCGGGGCAAGAGACCCAGTACTTC
V gene: TRBV14
D gene: TRBD2
clone size: few
J gene: TRBJ2-5

CDR3 protein: CASKEEAGGPNTQYF
CDR3 DNA: TGTGCCAGCAAGGAGGAAGCGGGAGGGCCAAATACGCAGTATTTT
V gene: TRBV5-4
D gene: TRBD2
clone size: .
J gene: TRBJ2-3

CDR3 protein: CASSFRGGSTDTQYF
CDR3 DNA: TGTGCCAGCAGCTTCAGGGGTGGTAGCACAGATACGCAGTATTTT
V gene: TRBV5-6
D gene: .
clone size: .
J gene: TRBJ2-3

CDR3 protein: CASSPPRTGELNEQFF
CDR3 DNA: TGTGCCAGCTCACCGCCGAGGACGGGAGAGTTGAATGAGCAGTTCTTC
V gene: TRBV18
D gene: .
clone size: .
J gene: TRBJ2-1

CDR3 protein: CASSLPYGVGGYTF
CDR3 DNA: TGTGCCAGCAGTCTCCCCTACGGGGTAGGAGGCTACACCTTC
V gene: TRBV6-5
D gene: .
clone size: .
J gene: TRBJ1-2

CDR3 protein: CASSLQVRENYEQYF
CDR3 DNA: TGTGCCAGCAGCTTGCAGGTACGGGAGAACTACGAGCAGTACTTC
V gene: TRBV5-5
D gene: .
clone size: .
J gene: TRBJ2-7

CDR3 protein: CASNIGENTEAFF
CDR3 DNA: TGTGCCAGCAACATCGGGGAAAACACTGAAGCTTTCTTT
V gene: TRBV5-6
D gene: .
clone size: .
J gene: TRBJ1-1

CDR3 protein: CASSLNANQPQHF
CDR3 DNA: TGTGCCAGCAGCTTAAACGCGAATCAGCCCCAGCATTTT
V gene: TRBV7-3
D gene: .
clone size: .
J gene: TRBJ1-5

CDR3 protein: CASSRDYSSGTQYF
CDR3 DNA: TGTGCCAGCAGTAGGGACTATTCATCCGGGACGCAGTATTTT
V gene: TRBV14
D gene: TRBD2
clone size: .
J gene: TRBJ2-3